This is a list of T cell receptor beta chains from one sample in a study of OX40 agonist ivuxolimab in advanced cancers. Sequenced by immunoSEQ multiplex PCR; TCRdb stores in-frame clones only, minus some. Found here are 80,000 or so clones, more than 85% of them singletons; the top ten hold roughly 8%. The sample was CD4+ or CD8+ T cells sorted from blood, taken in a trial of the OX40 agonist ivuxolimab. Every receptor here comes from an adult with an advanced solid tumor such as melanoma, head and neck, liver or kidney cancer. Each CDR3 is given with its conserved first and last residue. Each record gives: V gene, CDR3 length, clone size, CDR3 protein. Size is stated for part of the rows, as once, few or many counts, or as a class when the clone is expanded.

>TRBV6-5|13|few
CASSPGHTYGYTF
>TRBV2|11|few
CASTYTLEQYF
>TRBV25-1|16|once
CASSEWAGLAYNEQFF
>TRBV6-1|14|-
CASSEAGSGNTIYF
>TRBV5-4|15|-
CASSRPDNKGTEAFF
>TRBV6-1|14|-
CASSERGTGNTIYF
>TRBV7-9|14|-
CASSLAAGKNIQYF
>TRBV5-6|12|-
CASSIQITEAFF
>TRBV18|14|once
CASSPGMGVETQYF
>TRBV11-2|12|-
CASSLLGYEQYF
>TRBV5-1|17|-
CASSLLQAGLSPGELFF
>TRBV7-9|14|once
CASSFPPRDKTQFF
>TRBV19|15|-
CASSETFVTNEKLFF
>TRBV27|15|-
CASRSWGGADYGYTF
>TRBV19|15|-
CASRVGLASNNEQFF
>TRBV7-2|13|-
CASSFEGLYEQYF
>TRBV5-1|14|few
CASSFSGSSYEQYF
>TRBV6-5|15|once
CASRQYGGIGTEAFF
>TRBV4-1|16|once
CASSQDLLTGDYGYTF
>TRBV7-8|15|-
CASSLRETGGETQYF
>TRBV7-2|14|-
CASSLTGGQETQYF
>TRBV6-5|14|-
CASSYSGLNTEAFF
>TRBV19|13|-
CASSIRAHYEQYF
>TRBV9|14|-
CASSVGGNAETQYF
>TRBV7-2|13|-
CASSLSGYNEQFF
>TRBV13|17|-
CASSLSQAGRSGNTIYF